Following are 20 T cell receptor beta chains from one sample sequenced in a study of blood T cell repertoires in COVID-19. Assay used: immunoSEQ multiplex PCR; TCRdb lists only in-frame clones, some missing. This sample has hundreds of thousands of clones; about nine tenths occur once, and the top ten carry 1.5%. The material sequenced was peripheral blood. Source of these receptors: a woman aged 40 to 50 who had recovered from COVID-19.

V usage is TRBV27 and J usage is TRBJ2-1; 9 bases fit TRBD1. This CDR3 region has 17 residues. Per germline, CDR1 MNHEY and CDR2 SMNVEV (reference sequence). Trimming removed 0 bases from V and 6 bases from J; junction bases left unmatched: 9. The CDR3 DNA sequence: TGTGCCAGCAGTTTATCTTACCCCGGGACAGGGACCAATGAGCAGTTCTTC. Encoded protein: CASSLSYPGTGTNEQFF.

CDR3: CASSYSSQGGTGELFF. For the CDR3, the DNA is TGTGCCAGCAGTTACTCCTCCCAGGGGGGTACCGGGGAGCTGTTTTTT. The V and J genes are TRBV6-5 and TRBJ2-2; D might be TRBD1 (7 bases). The CDR3 is made up of 16 amino acids. The V and J ends lost 0 bases and 5 bases respectively, with 13 bases between them. The germline V gene encodes CDR1 MNHEY and CDR2 SVGAGI.

The J gene is TRBJ1-1, the V gene TRBV2; D is uncertain. Germline CDR1 reads SNHLY; CDR2 reads FYNNEI. The V gene lost 7 bases and the J gene lost 2 bases, with 8 bases spanning the gap. The length of the CDR3 is 12 residues. CDR3 in DNA: TGTGCCAGCAAACCACTTAACACTGAAGCTTTCTTT. Translated, it gives CASKPLNTEAFF.

The V call is TRBV6-5, the J call TRBJ1-1; TRBD1 matches at 10 bases. Germline V gives CDR1 MNHEY, CDR2 SVGAGI. The CDR3 totals 16 residues. V lost 1 base and J lost 5; bases outside the gene matches: 7. In DNA form, the CDR3 reads TGTGCCAGCAGTTACTTGAGGACAGGGGGGGGGACTGAAGCTTTCTTT. Translation: CASSYLRTGGGTEAFF.

V gene TRBV4-3 combines with J gene TRBJ2-1, with D unresolved. Germline V lookup: CDR1 LGHNA, CDR2 YSLEER. The V gene lost 3 bases and the J gene lost 5 bases, with 8 bases spanning the gap. There are 13 residues in the CDR3. Here the CDR3 DNA reads TGCGCCAGCAGCCATATCGGTAACAATGAGCAGTTCTTC. As protein: CASSHIGNNEQFF.

CDR3 coding DNA: TGTGCCAGTAGTGGAGGGATCGGGGAGCTGTTTTTT. This codes for CASSGGIGELFF. This rearrangement joins TRBV19 to TRBJ2-2, with D tentatively TRBD2 (6 bases). Per the germline V gene, CDR1 is LNHDA and CDR2 is SQIVND (reference sequence). The CDR3 totals 12 residues. Trimming cost V 5 bases and J 7 bases, with 8 bases left between them.

The chain carries TRBV10-1 and TRBJ1-4; 8 bases are a match to TRBD1. Germline lookup yields CDR1 WNHNN and CDR2 SYGVQD (reference sequence). The J segment lost 12 bases and the V segment lost 6 bases, leaving 12 bases of the junction unmatched. This CDR3 has 14 residues. The chain's CDR3 is CASRPRTGFQELFF. CDR3 DNA sequence: TGCGCCAGCAGGCCCCGGACAGGGTTTCAAGAACTGTTTTTT.

In this sample, this clone turned up a few times. The rearrangement joins TRBV5-1 to TRBJ2-7; D possibly corresponds to TRBD1 (6 bases). Trimming took off 4 bases at V and 0 bases at J, with 17 bases between the two ends. The CDR3 is made up of 16 amino acids. Germline CDR1 reads SGHRS; CDR2 reads YFSETQ. This CDR3 is CASSPGGQQSSYEQYF. The CDR3 region has the DNA TGCGCCAGCAGCCCCGGCGGACAGCAGAGCTCCTACGAGCAGTACTTC.

The rearrangement joins TRBV4-1 to TRBJ1-2; D is perhaps TRBD1 (6 bases). Germline V gene lookup returns CDR1 MGHRA and CDR2 YSYEKL. The CDR3 spans 13 residues. With 4 bases removed from V and 8 bases from J, the gap between germline ends came to 14 bases. CDR3 loop: CASSPVGGRGYTF. The CDR3 DNA sequence: TGCGCCAGCAGCCCTGTCGGGGGGCGAGGCTACACCTTC.

The table lists this clone with a count of one. The V gene is TRBV5-1, the J gene TRBJ1-2, with D perhaps matching TRBD1 (5 bases). Trimming cost V 6 bases and J 4 bases, with 13 bases left between them. CDR1 is SGHRS and CDR2 is YFSETQ in the germline V gene. This CDR3 is built from 13 residues. The CDR3 DNA reads TGCGCCAGCAACCTCGACAGCTCCTATGGCTACACCTTC. Amino acids: CASNLDSSYGYTF.

The chain employs TRBV2 and TRBJ1-2; 11 positions agree with TRBD1. With 5 bases clipped from V and 8 bases from J, the junction kept 10 bases outside the gene matches. Germline loops: CDR1 SNHLY, CDR2 FYNNEI. CDR3 length: 15 amino acids. CDR3 residues: CASSRTGGAGPGYTF. DNA for the CDR3: TGTGCCAGCAGTCGGACAGGGGGCGCGGGACCGGGCTACACCTTC.

This clone was counted between two and nine times. The rearrangement uses TRBV7-9 and TRBJ2-3; D is perhaps TRBD2 (5 bases). Trimming left V 1 base short and J 6 bases short, with 11 bases between. This CDR3 contains 14 residues. The V gene's germline CDR1 is SEHNR and CDR2 FQNEAQ (reference sequence). CDR3 sequence reads: CASSLVRGTDTQYF. The CDR3 DNA follows: TGTGCCAGCAGCTTAGTTCGGGGTACGGATACGCAGTATTTT.

The chain is built from TRBV12-3 or TRBV12-4 and TRBJ2-2, with no clear D. The CDR3 extends over 13 amino acids. V was shortened by 2 bases and J by 5 bases, with 6 bases between the two germline ends. This CDR3 reads CASSLTGTGELFF. The CDR3 coding sequence is TGTGCCAGCAGTTTAACGGGTACCGGGGAGCTGTTTTTT.

This rearrangement joins TRBV29-1 to TRBJ2-1; D gene ambiguous. This CDR3 region has 12 residues. Germline V gives CDR1 SQVTM, CDR2 ANQGSEA. Deletions cut 6 bases from V and 0 bases from J, with 6 bases between. This CDR3 reads CSVRHSYNEQFF. DNA for the CDR3: TGCAGCGTCCGACACTCCTACAATGAGCAGTTCTTC.

This clone was counted a few times. The chain employs TRBV6-2 or TRBV6-3 and TRBJ1-1; 12 bases are shared with TRBD1. The length of the CDR3 is 15 residues. The germline CDR1 and CDR2 sequences are MNHEY and SVGEGT. Trimming removed 4 bases from V and 11 bases from J; junction bases left unmatched: 11. In DNA, the CDR3 is TGTGCCAGCAGTTGGGGACAGGGGGCCTATATGAGGGCTTTCTTT. As protein: CASSWGQGAYMRAFF.

V is TRBV4-2 and J is TRBJ2-2, with 11 bases that match TRBD2. The J segment lost 1 base and the V segment lost 0 bases, leaving 7 bases of the junction unmatched. This CDR3 region has 19 residues. CDR1 is LGHNA and CDR2 is YNFKEQ in the germline V gene. CDR3 in amino acids: CASSQEPSGGPLNTGELFF. The CDR3 bases are TGTGCCAGCAGCCAAGAGCCTAGCGGGGGGCCGTTGAACACCGGGGAGCTGTTTTTT.

This chain links TRBV9 with TRBJ1-6; no definite D call. CDR1 is SGDLS, CDR2 YYNGEE, per germline. This CDR3 is built from 15 residues. Trimming stripped 6 bases from V and 0 bases from J, with 10 bases between. The CDR3 region has the DNA TGTGCCAGCACGTCGGGGAGCTCCTATAATTCACCCCTCCACTTT. It yields the protein CASTSGSSYNSPLHF. Drawing the rest from reference TRBV9 and TRBJ1-6, the complete variable domain is DSGVTQTPKHLITATGQRVTLRCSPRSGDLSVYWYQQSLDQGLQFLIQYYNGEERAKGNILERFSAQQFPDLHSELNLSSLELGDSALYFCASTSGSSYNSPLHFGNGTRLTVT.

The chain uses TRBV18 and TRBJ1-6; D remains ambiguous. This CDR3 is 16 amino acids long. With 3 bases removed from V and 5 bases from J, the gap between germline ends came to 14 bases. Germline V gives CDR1 KGHSH, CDR2 LQKENI. The DNA for the CDR3 is TGTGCCAGCTCACCTTGGCAGGCCCCGAATAATTCACCCCTCCACTTT. Its protein product is CASSPWQAPNNSPLHF. Drawing the rest from reference TRBV18 and TRBJ1-6, the complete variable domain is NAGVMQNPRHLVRRRGQEARLRCSPMKGHSHVYWYRQLPEEGLKFMVYLQKENIIDESGMPKERFSAEFPKEGPSILRIQQVVRGDSAAYFCASSPWQAPNNSPLHFGNGTRLTVT.

V and J are TRBV5-1 and TRBJ1-2; 8 bases fit TRBD1. Germline V gene lookup returns CDR1 SGHRS and CDR2 YFSETQ. CDR3 size: 14 residues. Trimming cost V 4 bases and J 4 bases; bases outside gene matches: 6. This CDR3 is CASSARTGTYGYTF. In DNA form, the CDR3 reads TGCGCCAGCAGCGCACGGACAGGGACCTATGGCTACACCTTC.

This chain connects TRBV7-8 to TRBJ1-3, with D perhaps matching TRBD1 (5 bases). The CDR3 is made up of 15 amino acids. Deletions cut 1 base from V and 0 bases from J, with 7 bases between. CDR1 SGHVS and CDR2 FQNEAQ come from the germline V gene. Here the CDR3 reads CASSLDRNSGNTIYF. In DNA, the CDR3 is TGTGCCAGCAGCTTAGACAGGAACTCTGGAAACACCATATATTTT.